The 17 T cell receptor beta chains below all came from one sample that was sequenced in a study of CD8+ T cells in alopecia areata (dated by TCRdb to the late 2010s). To prepare the library, the immunoSEQ multiplex PCR assay was applied. For TCR sequencing, RNA was extracted from every sample and reverse transcribed into cDNA to serve as template. Imported from immuneACCESS, the table was reduced by TCRdb to in-frame sequences with V and J called. These copies leave out some clones; in studies compared against another copy, an unresolved V gene accounts for under half, and the cause of the remainder is not known. With about 1,300 clones recorded, this sample contains no clone counted only once. Of the sample, 39% falls within the top ten clones. Sequenced sample: lesional skin. The receptors stem from a C3H/HeJ mouse with alopecia areata. The strain carries MHC haplotype H2-k.

This clone was seen ten or more times. The translated DNA and TCRdb's protein are not identical at residue 9; the protein here was translated from the DNA. Germline and genes here are mouse. The read ends 3 residues shy of where the CDR3 ends; the end is completed using the germline J gene. The chain is built from TRBV13-3 and TRBJ1-3; 10 bases are a match to TRBD1. CDR1 and CDR2 from the germline V gene are NNHDY and SYVADS. This CDR3 spans 12 amino acids. The CDR3 protein is CASKDRGETLYF. CDR3 DNA (partial): TGTGCCAGCAAGGACAGGGGGGAAACG.

This clone was recorded many times. Germline and genes: mouse. The read stops 4 residues short of the end of the CDR3; the missing end is completed from the germline J gene. This rearrangement joins TRBV14 to TRBJ2-3; D gene ambiguous. Per the germline V gene, CDR1 is SGHDT and CDR2 is FRDEAV. This CDR3 has 13 amino acids. V was clipped by 1 base and J by 1 base, with 4 bases between them. The sequenced CDR3 bases are TGTGCCAGCAGTTTCAGGGGTGCAGAA. It codes for CASSFRGAE. The whole CDR3 reads CASSFRGAETLYF.

This clone was picked up many times. Germline and genes here are mouse. The read terminates 4 residues before the CDR3 end, so the remaining end is supplied by the germline J gene. This chain links TRBV5 with TRBJ2-7; 12 positions match TRBD2. This CDR3 is built from 14 residues. CDR1 is LGHNA, CDR2 YNLKQL, per germline (reference sequence). Incomplete CDR3 DNA: TGTGCCAGCAGCCTCCGGGACTGGGGGGAT. It yields the protein CASSLRDWGD. The full CDR3 reads CASSLRDWGDEQYF.

This clone has a count of ten or more. Mouse germline and gene names are used. Coverage ceases 4 residues before the CDR3 finishes, and the germline J gene fills in the end. The chain recombines TRBV13-3 with TRBJ2-4; D is uncertain. This CDR3 contains 12 residues. V was cut by 3 bases and J by 0 bases, with 2 bases left in between. Germline V gene data show CDR1 as NNHDY and CDR2 as SYVADS. The CDR3 DNA, read in part, is TGTGCCAGCAGTGTGAGTCAAAAC. It yields the protein CASSVSQN. The whole CDR3 protein reads CASSVSQNTLYF. Based on the CDR3 plus reference TRBV13-3 and TRBJ2-4, the full variable domain is EAAVTQSPRSKVAVTGGKVTLSCHQTNNHDYMYWYRQDTGHGLRLIHYSYVADSTEKGDIPDGYKASRPSQENFSLILELASLSQTAVYFCASSVSQNTLYFGAGTRLSVL.

This clone was found many times. Germline and genes: mouse. The CDR3 extends 4 residues past the end of the read, so its final part is completed from the germline J gene. This chain uses TRBV29 with TRBJ2-7; 9 bases agree with TRBD1. This CDR3 is built from 14 residues. From germline, CDR1 is MSHET and CDR2 SYDVDS. Germline trimming cut 3 bases from V and 3 bases from J; bases unmatched to any gene: 3. Partial CDR3 DNA: TGTGCTAGCAGTTTGGGGACAGGGTTCTAT. Translation gives CASSLGTGFY. The full CDR3 sequence reads CASSLGTGFYEQYF.

To note about this clone: A much larger clone lies one base from this, so it may be a read error. Genes and germline come from the mouse. Coverage ceases 4 residues before the CDR3 finishes, and the germline J gene fills in the end. The chain combines TRBV13-1 with TRBJ1-2; 12 nucleotides line up with TRBD1. CDR3 length: 16 amino acids. The V gene's germline CDR1 is NSHNY and CDR2 SYGAGN. The CDR3 bases that were read are TGTGCTAGCAGTAGAGCTGGGACAGGGGGCCACTCC. Its protein is CASSRAGTGGHS. The CDR3 reads in full as CASSRAGTGGHSDYTF.

This clone was observed many times. Gene names and germline refer to mouse. CDR3 bases read: TGTGCCAGCAGCCGGGACAGGGCAAACTCC. Translating gives CASSRDRANS. The complete CDR3 reads CASSRDRANSDYTF. The V call is TRBV15, the J call TRBJ1-2; the match to TRBD1 covers 9 bases. The CDR3 extends 4 residues past the end of the read, so its final part is completed from the germline J gene. This CDR3 comprises 14 residues. CDR1 and CDR2 from the germline V gene are SGHND and FRSKSL. V gave up 6 bases and J gave up 0 bases; unmatched junction bases: 2.

In its sample, this clone ranks as medium-sized. Genes and germline are mouse. The read stops 4 residues short of the end of the CDR3; the missing end is completed from the germline J gene. The chain uses TRBV1 and TRBJ2-7; the match to TRBD2 covers 7 bases. The germline V gene encodes CDR1 NSQYPW and CDR2 LRSPGD (reference sequence). With 0 bases clipped from V and 3 bases from J, the junction kept 5 bases outside the gene matches. The CDR3 runs to 15 residues. This chain's CDR3 is CTCSADPLGGYEQYF. Incomplete CDR3 DNA: TGCACCTGCAGTGCAGATCCTTTGGGGGGCTAT.

This clone was seen only a few times. Compared with germline, one end of the junction differs, possibly owing to a read error. Gene names and germline match the mouse. The read ends 4 residues early relative to the CDR3; the germline J gene fills the gap. V gene TRBV1 combines with J gene TRBJ1-4; tentative D call: TRBD1 (5 bases). CDR1 and CDR2 (germline): NSQYPW, LRSPGD (reference sequence). The CDR3 spans 14 residues. This CDR3 reads CPWSAVRDNERLFF. CDR3 DNA (partial): TGCCCCTGGAGTGCAGTCAGGGATAACGAA.

There are many counts of this clone. The gene names given are mouse names. The sequenced fragment ends 4 residues before the CDR3 boundary, so the rest is inferred from the germline J gene. The rearrangement uses TRBV16 and TRBJ2-5; D is undetermined. CDR3 size: 14 residues. The germline gives CDR1 SGHSA, CDR2 FRNQAP. V shed 1 base and J shed 1 base, with 6 bases lying between them. The chain's CDR3 is CASSLVTDQDTQYF. CDR3 DNA (partial): TGTGCAAGCAGCTTAGTCACAGACCAAGAC. Variable domain in full (rest from reference TRBV16 and TRBJ2-5): NAGVIQTPRHKVTGKGQEATLWCEPISGHSAVFWYRQTIVQGLEFLTYFRNQAPIDDSGMPKERFSAQMPNQSHSTLKIQSTQPQDSAVYLCASSLVTDQDTQYFGPGTRLLVL.

This clone was seen at least ten times. Genes and germline are mouse. Read coverage stops 4 residues before the CDR3 terminus; the germline J gene supplies the remainder. The J gene is TRBJ1-1, the V gene TRBV14; D is undetermined. The CDR3 runs to 13 residues. Trimming left V 2 bases short and J 0 bases short, with 5 bases between. Per the germline V gene, CDR1 is SGHDT and CDR2 is FRDEAV. The covered CDR3 bases are TGTGCCAGCAGTTTTTCAGCAAACACA. Translation: CASSFSANT. The whole CDR3 region reads CASSFSANTEVFF.

This clone has a count of ten or more. Gene names are mouse gene names. The read falls 4 residues short of the CDR3 end, and the missing part is taken from the germline J gene. The V and J genes are TRBV19 and TRBJ2-1; 14 nucleotides agree with TRBD2. J was trimmed by 6 bases and V by 3 bases; bases with no gene match: 2. Germline V gene data show CDR1 as FNHDT and CDR2 as SITEND (reference sequence). The CDR3 consists of 15 residues. Partial CDR3 DNA: TGTGCCAGCAGTAAGGGACTGGGGGGGCTTGCT. Translating gives CASSKGLGGLA. The whole CDR3 sequence is CASSKGLGGLAEQFF.

The table lists this clone with many counts. TCRdb gives a protein that differs at residue 13 from what the DNA encodes, so the protein here is translated from the DNA. Gene names refer to mouse genes. The read stops 3 residues short of the end of the CDR3; the missing end is completed from the germline J gene. The rearrangement uses TRBV13-3 and TRBJ1-6; TRBD1 might be the D (6 bases). TRBJ1-6 is annotated as an ORF whose role is uncertain. Germline V gene sequence: CDR1 NNHDY, CDR2 SYVADS. This CDR3 is 16 amino acids long. V gave up 3 bases and J gave up 0 bases, with 10 bases separating them. The CDR3 reads CASSVRGLSYNSPLYF. Incomplete CDR3 DNA: TGTGCCAGCAGTGTCAGGGGTCTTTCCTATAATTCGCCC.

This clone was counted many times. Gene names denote mouse genes. The read comes to an end 4 residues before the CDR3 does, leaving the germline J gene to fill in the end. The V gene is TRBV19, the J gene TRBJ2-2, with 10 positions matching TRBD2. This CDR3 has 15 amino acids. Germline V gene sequence: CDR1 FNHDT, CDR2 SITEND (reference sequence). The junction had 2 bases not matched to a gene; V was cut back by 5 bases and J by 1 base. The CDR3 spells CASSWDWGNTGQLYF. The CDR3 DNA, read in part, is TGTGCCAGCAGCTGGGACTGGGGAAACACCGGG. Full variable domain (remainder filled in from reference TRBV19 and TRBJ2-2): GGIITQTPKFLIGQEGQKLTLKCQQNFNHDTMYWYRQDSGKGLRLIYYSITENDLQKGDLSEGYDASREKKSSFSLTVTSAQKNEMAVFLCASSWDWGNTGQLYFGEGSKLTVL.

This clone was seen more than once but under ten times. Gene names follow the mouse nomenclature. The CDR3 loop reads CASSPRWGSAETLYF. CDR3 DNA, as far as it was read: TGTGCCAGCAGTCCCCGCTGGGGAAGTGCAGAA. The rearrangement joins TRBV13-3 to TRBJ2-3; perhaps TRBD2 as D (6 bases). The read ends 4 residues shy of where the CDR3 ends; the end is completed using the germline J gene. Trimming left V 4 bases short and J 0 bases short, with 12 bases between. The CDR3 consists of 15 residues. From germline, CDR1 is NNHDY and CDR2 SYVADS.

This clone has more than one count but fewer than ten. TCRdb lists a protein that is different at residue 11 from the translated DNA; the protein given here uses the DNA translation. The gene names here belong to mouse. The CDR3 extends 3 residues past the end of the read, so its final part is completed from the germline J gene. J is TRBJ1-6 and V is TRBV5; 11 positions agree with TRBD1. TRBJ1-6 is identified as an open reading frame with a role that is uncertain. Germline CDR1 LGHNA, CDR2 YNLKQL (reference sequence). The V and J ends lost 5 bases and 10 bases, in that order; junction bases with no gene match: 4. The CDR3 length is 14 residues. The sequenced CDR3 bases are TGTGCCAGCAGCTCCCGGGACAGGGGGTCGCCC. It codes for CASSSRDRGSP. The full CDR3 reads CASSSRDRGSPLYF.

This clone is medium-sized. Mouse names are used for the genes. The CDR3 end is not reached by the read, which stops 4 residues before it; the germline J gene fills it in. The chain combines TRBV17 with TRBJ2-1, with D unresolved. Trimming shortened V by 3 bases and J by 1 base, and 7 bases separated the two germline ends. Germline V gene lookup returns CDR1 MNHDT and CDR2 YYDKIL. The CDR3 has 14 residues. CDR3 amino acids: CASSRLENYAEQFF. CDR3 DNA, as far as it was read: TGTGCTAGCAGTAGGCTGGAGAACTATGCT.